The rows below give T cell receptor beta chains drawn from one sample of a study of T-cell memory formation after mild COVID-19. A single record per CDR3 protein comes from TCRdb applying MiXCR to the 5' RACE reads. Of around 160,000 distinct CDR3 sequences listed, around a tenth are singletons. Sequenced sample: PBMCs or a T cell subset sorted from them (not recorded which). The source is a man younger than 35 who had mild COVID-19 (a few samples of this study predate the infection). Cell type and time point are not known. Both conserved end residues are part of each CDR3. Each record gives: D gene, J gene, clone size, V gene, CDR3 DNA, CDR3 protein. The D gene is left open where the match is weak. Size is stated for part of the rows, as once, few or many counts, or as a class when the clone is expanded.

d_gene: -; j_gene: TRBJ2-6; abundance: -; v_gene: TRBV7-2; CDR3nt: TGTGCCAGCAGCCCTAGGGGGGCCAACGTCCTGACTTTC; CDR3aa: CASSPRGANVLTF
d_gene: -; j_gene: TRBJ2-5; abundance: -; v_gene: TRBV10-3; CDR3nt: TGTGCCATCAGAGGGACAAGCGGGGAGACCCAGTACTTC; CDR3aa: CAIRGTSGETQYF
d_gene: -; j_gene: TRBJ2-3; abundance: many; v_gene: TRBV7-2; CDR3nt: TGTGCCAGCAGCCCAGACCAGATAGATACGCAGTATTTT; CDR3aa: CASSPDQIDTQYF
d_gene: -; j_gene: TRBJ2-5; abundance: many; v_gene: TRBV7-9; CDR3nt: TGTGCCAGCAGTCTGGAGACCCAGTACTTC; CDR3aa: CASSLETQYF
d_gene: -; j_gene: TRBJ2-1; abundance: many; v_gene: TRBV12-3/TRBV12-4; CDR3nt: TGTGCCAGCAGCTTAGGTCAGGGGAACAATGAGCAGTTCTTC; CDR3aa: CASSLGQGNNEQFF
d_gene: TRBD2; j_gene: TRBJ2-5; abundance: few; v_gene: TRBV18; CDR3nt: TGTGCCAGCTCACCGACAGCGGGGTACCAAGAGACCCAGTACTTC; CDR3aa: CASSPTAGYQETQYF
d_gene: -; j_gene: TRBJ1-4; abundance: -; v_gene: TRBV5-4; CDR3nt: TGTGCCAGCAGCCGGCGGGACTTTAATGAAAAACTGTTTTTT; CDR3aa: CASSRRDFNEKLFF
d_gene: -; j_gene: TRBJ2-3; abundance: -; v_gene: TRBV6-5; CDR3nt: TGTGCCAGCAGCCCACAGGGAACGACAGATACGCAGTATTTT; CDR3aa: CASSPQGTTDTQYF
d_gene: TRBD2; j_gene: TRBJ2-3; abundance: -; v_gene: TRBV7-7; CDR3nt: TGTGCTAGCAGCCAGGGACTAGCGGGGGACGGGGATACGCAGTATTTT; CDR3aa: CASSQGLAGDGDTQYF
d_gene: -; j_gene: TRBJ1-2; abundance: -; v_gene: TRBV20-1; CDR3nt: TGCAGTGTCCCAACGGAGTATGGCTACACCTTC; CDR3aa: CSVPTEYGYTF
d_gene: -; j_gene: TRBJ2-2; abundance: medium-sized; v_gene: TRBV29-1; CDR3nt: TGCAGCGTTGAAGATTGGGGTTCTGAGGATTCCACCGGGGAGCTGTTTTTT; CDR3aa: CSVEDWGSEDSTGELFF
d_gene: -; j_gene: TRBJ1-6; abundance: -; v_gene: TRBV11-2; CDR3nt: TGTGCCAGCAGCCCTCAGGCCTTAAGGGTAACGGAGGCCCTCCACTTT; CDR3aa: CASSPQALRVTEALHF
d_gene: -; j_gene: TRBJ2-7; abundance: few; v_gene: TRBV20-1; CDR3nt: TGCAGTGCTAGTGGGGATCCTTTTGGGCAGTACTTC; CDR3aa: CSASGDPFGQYF
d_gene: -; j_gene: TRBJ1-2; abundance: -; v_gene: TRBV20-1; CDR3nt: TGCAGTGCTAGGGGATCCGGGACTGACTATGGCTACACCTTC; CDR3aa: CSARGSGTDYGYTF
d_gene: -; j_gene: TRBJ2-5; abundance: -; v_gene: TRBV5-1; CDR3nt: TGCGCCAGCAGCTGGGACACCCAAGAGACCCAGTACTTC; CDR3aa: CASSWDTQETQYF
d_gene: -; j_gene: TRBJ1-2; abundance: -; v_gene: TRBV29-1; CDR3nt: TGCAGCGTTGAAAGAGCTAATGGCTACACCTTC; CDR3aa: CSVERANGYTF
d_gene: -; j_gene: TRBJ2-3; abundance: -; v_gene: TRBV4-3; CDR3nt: TGCGCCAGCAGCCCAGAAGGGCAAACCGATACGCAGTATTTT; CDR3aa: CASSPEGQTDTQYF
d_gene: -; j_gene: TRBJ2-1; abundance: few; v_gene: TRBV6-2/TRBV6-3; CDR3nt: TGTGCCAGCAGTTACTCGAGCCAAGGGGGAAGCTCCTACAATGAGCAGTTCTTC; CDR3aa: CASSYSSQGGSSYNEQFF
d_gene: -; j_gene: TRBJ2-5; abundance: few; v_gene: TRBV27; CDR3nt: TGTGCCAGCAGTGAGGACAGAATTGAGACCCAGTACTTC; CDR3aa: CASSEDRIETQYF
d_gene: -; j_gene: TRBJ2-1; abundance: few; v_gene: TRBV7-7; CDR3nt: TGTGCTAGCAGCCTGAACCGGGACTCGTACAATGAGCAGTTCTTC; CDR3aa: CASSLNRDSYNEQFF
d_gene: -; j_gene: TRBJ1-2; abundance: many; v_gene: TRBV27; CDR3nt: TGTGCCAGCAGTTTCAACAGCGCGTATGGCTACACCTTC; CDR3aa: CASSFNSAYGYTF
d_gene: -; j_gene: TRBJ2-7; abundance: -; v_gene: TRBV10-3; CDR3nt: TGTGCCATCAGTGAGCCAGGACTAGGGGGGGGATACGAGCAGTACTTC; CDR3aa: CAISEPGLGGGYEQYF
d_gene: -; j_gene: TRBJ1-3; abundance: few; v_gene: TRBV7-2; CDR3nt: TGTGCCAGCAGCTTATCGTGGGGGCCTGGAAACACCATATATTTT; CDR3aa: CASSLSWGPGNTIYF
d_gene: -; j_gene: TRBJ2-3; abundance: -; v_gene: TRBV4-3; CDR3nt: TGCGCCAGCAGCCAAGCTGACCACACAGATACGCAGTATTTT; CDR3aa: CASSQADHTDTQYF
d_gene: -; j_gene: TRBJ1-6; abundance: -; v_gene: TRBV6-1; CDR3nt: TGTGCCAGCAGTGAATTAGGGTTGGATTCACCCCTCCACTTT; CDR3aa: CASSELGLDSPLHF
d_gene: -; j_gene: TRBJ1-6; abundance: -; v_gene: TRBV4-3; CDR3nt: TGCGCCAGCAGCCAAGTTGGGGGCCCCACGGGAGGGTCACCCCTCCACTTT; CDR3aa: CASSQVGGPTGGSPLHF
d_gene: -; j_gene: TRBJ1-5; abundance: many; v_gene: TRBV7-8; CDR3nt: TGTGCCAGCAGCTCCCACGACAGCGGGGGCAATCAGCCCCAGCATTTT; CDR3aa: CASSSHDSGGNQPQHF
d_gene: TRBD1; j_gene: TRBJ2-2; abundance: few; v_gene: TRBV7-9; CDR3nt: TGTGCCAGCAAACGGCTGTTGGGGACAGTCCCCGGGGAGCTGTTTTTT; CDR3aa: CASKRLLGTVPGELFF
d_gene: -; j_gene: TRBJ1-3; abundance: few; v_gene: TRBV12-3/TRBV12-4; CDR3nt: TGTGCCAGCAGTTTCAGGCTTTCGAGGGGAAACACCATATATTTT; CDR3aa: CASSFRLSRGNTIYF
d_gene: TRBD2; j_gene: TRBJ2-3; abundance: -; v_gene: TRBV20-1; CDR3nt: TGCAGTGCTAGCTCCGGGACTAGGTCAGATACGCAGTATTTT; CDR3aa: CSASSGTRSDTQYF
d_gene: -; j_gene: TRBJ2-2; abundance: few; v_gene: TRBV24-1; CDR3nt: TGTGCCACCAGTGACTCCGTACAGGGAACCGGGGAGCTGTTTTTT; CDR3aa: CATSDSVQGTGELFF
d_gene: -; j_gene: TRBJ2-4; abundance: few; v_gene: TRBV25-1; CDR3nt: TGTGCCAGCAGTGAGCCAGGGAGGCAAAACATTCAGTACTTC; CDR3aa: CASSEPGRQNIQYF
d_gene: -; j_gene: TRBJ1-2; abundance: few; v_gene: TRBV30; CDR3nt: TGTGCCTGGAGGGGGATTGGAAACTATGGCTACACCTTC; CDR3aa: CAWRGIGNYGYTF
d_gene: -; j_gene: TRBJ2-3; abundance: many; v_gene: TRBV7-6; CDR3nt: TGTGCCAGCAGCCTTGGGGCGTCGACGATGACAGATACGCAGTATTTT; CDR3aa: CASSLGASTMTDTQYF
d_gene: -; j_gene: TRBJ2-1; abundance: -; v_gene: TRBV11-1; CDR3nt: TGTGCCAGCAGCCAGCGGGCCTCCTACAATGAGCAGTTCTTC; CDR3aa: CASSQRASYNEQFF
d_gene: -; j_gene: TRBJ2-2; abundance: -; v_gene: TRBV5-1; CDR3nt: TGCGCCAGCGCGGGGACCTCGAACACCGGGGAGCTGTTTTTT; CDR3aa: CASAGTSNTGELFF
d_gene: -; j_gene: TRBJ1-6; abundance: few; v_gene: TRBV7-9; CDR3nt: TGTGCCAGCAGCAACGACAGGTGGGATTCACCCCTCCACTTT; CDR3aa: CASSNDRWDSPLHF
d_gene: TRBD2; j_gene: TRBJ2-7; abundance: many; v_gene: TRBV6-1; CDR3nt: TGTGCCAGCAGGACGGGACTAGCGGGGGTAGGTCTCTACGAGCAGTACTTC; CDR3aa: CASRTGLAGVGLYEQYF
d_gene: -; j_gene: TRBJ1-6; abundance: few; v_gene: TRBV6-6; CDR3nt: TGTGCCAGCAGTTCCCACCGGGTCAGCACCTTCACCTCCCTCCACTTT; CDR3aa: CASSSHRVSTFTSLHF
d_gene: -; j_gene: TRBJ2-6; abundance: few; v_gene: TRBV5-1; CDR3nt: TGCGCCAGCAGCTGGGGCTCTGGGGCCAACGTCCTGACTTTC; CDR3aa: CASSWGSGANVLTF
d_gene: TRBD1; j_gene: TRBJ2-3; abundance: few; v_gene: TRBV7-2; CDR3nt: TGTGCCAGCAGCTCCCAGACAGGGGGGACAGATACGCAGTATTTT; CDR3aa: CASSSQTGGTDTQYF
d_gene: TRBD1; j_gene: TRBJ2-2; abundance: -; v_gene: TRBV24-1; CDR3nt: TGTGCCACCAGTGATCCGGGACAGGGTCCGGAGGAGCTGTTTTTT; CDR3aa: CATSDPGQGPEELFF
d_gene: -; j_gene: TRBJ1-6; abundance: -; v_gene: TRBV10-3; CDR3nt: TGTGCCATCCAAGGGTCCTATAATTCACCCCTCCACTTT; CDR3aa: CAIQGSYNSPLHF
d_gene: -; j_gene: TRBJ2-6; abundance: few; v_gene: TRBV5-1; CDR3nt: TGCGCCAGCAGCTTGGCCATTGCTGGGGCCAACGTCCTGACTTTC; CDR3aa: CASSLAIAGANVLTF
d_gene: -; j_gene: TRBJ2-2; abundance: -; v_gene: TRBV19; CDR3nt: TGTGCCAGTACCCCCCTCCCGGGCAGATACACCGGGGAGCTGTTTTTT; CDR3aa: CASTPLPGRYTGELFF
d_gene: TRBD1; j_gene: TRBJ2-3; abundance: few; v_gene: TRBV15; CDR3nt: TGTGCCACCATGGGACAGCTCACAGATACGCAGTATTTT; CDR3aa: CATMGQLTDTQYF
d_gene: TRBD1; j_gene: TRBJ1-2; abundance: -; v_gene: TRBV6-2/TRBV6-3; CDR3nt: TGTGCCAGCAGCCACCCGGCGGACAGGTTCGACTATGGCTACACCTTC; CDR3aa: CASSHPADRFDYGYTF
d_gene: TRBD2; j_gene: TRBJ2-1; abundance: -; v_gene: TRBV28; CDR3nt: TGTGCCAGCAGGACCCTCCTAGCGGGAGCCTACAATGAGCAGTTCTTC; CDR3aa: CASRTLLAGAYNEQFF
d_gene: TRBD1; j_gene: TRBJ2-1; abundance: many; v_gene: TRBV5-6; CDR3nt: TGTGCCAGCAGCTTGAGGGGGCCCTACAATGAGCAGTTCTTC; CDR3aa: CASSLRGPYNEQFF
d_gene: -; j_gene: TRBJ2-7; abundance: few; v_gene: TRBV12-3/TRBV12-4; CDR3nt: TGTGCCAGCAGTTCCGGGTCCTCCTACGAGCAGTACTTC; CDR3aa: CASSSGSSYEQYF
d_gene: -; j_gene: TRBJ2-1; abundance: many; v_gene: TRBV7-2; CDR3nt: TGTGCCAGCAGCCCCACCAGGGCCCAATCGAATGAGCAGTTCTTC; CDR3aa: CASSPTRAQSNEQFF